This T cell receptor (beta chain) is drawn from a study of blood T cells in healthy people across ages. CDR3 length: 14 amino acids. Trimming stripped 8 bases from V and 4 bases from J, with 20 bases between. Germline V gene lookup returns CDR1 SQVTM and CDR2 ANQGSEA. With a J-beta primer mix and a sample-barcoded 5' primer, a second PCR ran about 6 to 11 cycles. TCRdb ran MiXCR on the 5' RACE reads and lists one entry per CDR3 protein. Of approximately 1.5 million distinct CDR3 sequences in the sample, roughly 32% were seen once. This clonotype has more than one count but fewer than ten. This receptor was identified in a woman between 25 and 40 years old in good health. The J gene is TRBJ2-5, the V gene TRBV29-1; a possible D gene is TRBD2 (5 bases). Sequencing was carried out using blood. The CDR3 spells CSLGPEGPGETQYF. DNA for the CDR3: TGCAGCTTAGGACCTGAGGGCCCAGGAGAGACCCAGTACTTC. Supplemented by reference TRBV29-1 and TRBJ2-5, the full variable domain reads SAVISQKPSRDICQRGTSLTIQCQVDSQVTMMFWYRQQPGQSLTLIATANQGSEATYESGFVIDKFPISRPNLTFSTLTVSNMSPEDSSIYLCSLGPEGPGETQYFGPGTRLLVL.